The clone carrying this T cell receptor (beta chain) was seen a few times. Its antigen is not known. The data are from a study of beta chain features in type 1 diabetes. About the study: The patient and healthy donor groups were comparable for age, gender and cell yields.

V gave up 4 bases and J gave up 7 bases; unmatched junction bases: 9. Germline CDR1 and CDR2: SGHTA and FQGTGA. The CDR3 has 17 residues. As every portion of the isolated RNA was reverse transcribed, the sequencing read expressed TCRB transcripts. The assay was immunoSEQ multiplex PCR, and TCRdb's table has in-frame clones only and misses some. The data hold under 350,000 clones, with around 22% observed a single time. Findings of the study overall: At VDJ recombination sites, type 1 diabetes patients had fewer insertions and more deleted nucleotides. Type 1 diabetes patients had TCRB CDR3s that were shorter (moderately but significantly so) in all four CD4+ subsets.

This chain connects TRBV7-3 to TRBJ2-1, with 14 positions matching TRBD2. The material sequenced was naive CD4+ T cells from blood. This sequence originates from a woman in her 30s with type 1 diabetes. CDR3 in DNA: TGTGCCAGCAGCTCCGGACTAGCGGGAGGCGGGATTAATGAGCAGTTCTTC. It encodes CASSSGLAGGGINEQFF.